Sequencing of this TCR beta chain was carried out in a study of T cells in Graves' hyperthyroidism and ophthalmopathy (dated by TCRdb to about 2019). About the study as a whole: Peripheral blood samples were taken at initial diagnosis, before any treatment was given. An independent validation cohort of fewer than 20 hyperthyroidism patients and approximately 17 patients who later progressed to ophthalmopathy tested prospective prediction of ophthalmopathy. The roughly 99 discovery patients were divided at random into training and test sets in a 7:3 ratio. In roughly six Graves' hyperthyroidism patients, the study also compared T-cell repertoires from thyroid tissue with T-cell repertoires from blood. To identify distinguishing TCR V-J signatures, a discovery cohort of some 99 patients was used, comprising some 45 with Graves' ophthalmopathy and some 57 with stable Graves' hyperthyroidism. Once sampling was done, hyperthyroidism patients were given methimazole at a starting dose of 30 mg daily, whereas ophthalmopathy patients were given high-dose intravenous methylprednisolone. The paper describes TCR Vbeta CDR3 sequencing of roughly 130 peripheral blood samples, made up of around 41 ophthalmopathy patients, 70 to 75 hyperthyroidism patients and roughly 17 progressor patients. The paper as a whole reports these results and caveats: A 13 V-J signature model separated ophthalmopathy from stable hyperthyroidism, with 87.88% sensitivity and 81.08% specificity in cross-validation and 80%/75% in testing. Sample size was not statistically predetermined, and blinding of investigators to group allocation was not performed. Blood samples also contained most of the expanded thyroid clonotypes (frequency above 0.001), which suggests that blood repertoires may reflect thyroid immune responses. In validation, progression to ophthalmopathy was predicted by the model with roughly 69% sensitivity and around 76% specificity, a median of 6.5 months before onset.

Its CDR3 holds 14 amino acids, cysteine through phenylalanine. The DNA shown is the 42-base CDR3, in frame from base 1. Reading the germline V gene gives CDR1 SGHDT and CDR2 YYEEEE. Amplification of TCR beta CDR3 regions was carried out from RNA transcripts. For the first round of RT-PCR on the TCR CDR3, the HTBI primer set was used together with the Qiagen OneStep RT-PCR kit. The libraries were constructed in a second round of multiplex PCR and then size-selected and purified. Libraries were sequenced paired-end with 100 bp reads on an Illumina HiSeq2000. In the authors' own workflow: Raw data were processed with SOAPnuke, discarding reads with adapters, uncalled bases, mean Phred below 15, or no exact constant-primer or identifier match. COPE v1.2.5 was used to merge the high-quality paired reads, and each unique nucleotide sequence was defined as a clonotype. Clonotypes were aligned to IMGT TRBV, TRBD and TRBJ reference segments using MiTCR v1.1. The analysis was restricted to V-J combinations with a frequency above 0.0001, which together covered roughly 99% of the repertoires. The TCS score was defined as the ratio of F50 (clonal expansion) to E x V (chaos), calculated using BLOSUM62-based TCRdist between CDR3 peptides within each V-J. Welch's t-statistics and random forest reduced 500 to 550 V-J features to under 15, which were used in a naive Bayes classifier (R e1071). TCRdb cleaned the public reads at Q25 with fastp, built clones with MiXCR and kept in-frame beta chains. All rows with the same CDR3 protein become a single entry with the most common DNA and genes. What appears here as the V and J calls and clone size reflects TCRdb's work, not the paper's. The sample yields 150,000 to 200,000 distinct CDR3 sequences; over 15% were counted once. The top ten constitute 25% to 35% of the sample.

Graves' hyperthyroidism was defined as stable when no progression to ophthalmopathy occurred over 18 months of follow-up. Hyperthyroidism patients were newly diagnosed, had a disease duration of under 2 months, and were aged 18 to 65 years. Any patient with an uncontrolled infection, another autoimmune disease, pregnancy or lactation was excluded. Diagnoses relied on clinical symptoms, serum thyroxine and TRAb, thyroid ultrasound and orbital computed tomography. PBMCs were separated from approximately 9.9 ml of fresh peripheral blood using Ficoll-Paque density gradient centrifugation. Total RNA was extracted using Trizol reagent, and RNA quality was assessed on an Agilent 2100 Bioanalyzer. Points on this clonotype: Its antigen is not yet known. The junction departs from germline at one end; a sequencing error may be responsible.

This sequence uses TRBV5-6 and TRBJ2-1, with TRBD2 as a weak D call on 6 bases. Sequenced: blood. The TCR originated in a woman aged 45-65 years with Graves' hyperthyroidism. Here is the DNA: TGTGCCAGCAGCCCCCGGGAGAATTACAATGGGCAGTTCTTC. It codes for CASSPRENYNGQFF.